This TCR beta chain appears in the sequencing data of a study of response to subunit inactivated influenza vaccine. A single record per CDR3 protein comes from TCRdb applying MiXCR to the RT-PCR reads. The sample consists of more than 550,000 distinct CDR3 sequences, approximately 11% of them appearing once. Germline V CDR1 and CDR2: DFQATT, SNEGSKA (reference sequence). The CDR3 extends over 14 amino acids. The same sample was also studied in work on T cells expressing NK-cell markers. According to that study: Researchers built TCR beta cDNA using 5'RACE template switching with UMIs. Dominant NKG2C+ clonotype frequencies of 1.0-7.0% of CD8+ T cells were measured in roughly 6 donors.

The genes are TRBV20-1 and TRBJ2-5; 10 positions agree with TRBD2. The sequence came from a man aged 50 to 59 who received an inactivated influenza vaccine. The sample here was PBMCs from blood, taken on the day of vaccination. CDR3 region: CSPGEASGGETQYF. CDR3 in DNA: TGCAGCCCCGGCGAGGCTAGCGGGGGAGAGACCCAGTACTTC.